Sequencing of this TCR beta chain was carried out in a study of blood T cell repertoires in COVID-19. Overall study: The United States, Italy and Spain supplied acute and convalescent COVID-19 samples. From T cells, B-cell-depleted T cells, or PBMCs came the material, which was cDNA or gDNA.

Enrollment of patients from Seattle took place during active infection, with longitudinal follow-up. This CDR3 comprises 13 residues. V gave up 4 bases and J gave up 1 base, with 8 bases separating them. The V gene's germline CDR1 is SGHRS and CDR2 YFSETQ. Profiling relied on immunoSEQ multiplex PCR, and the TCRdb table lists in-frame clones only, not all of them. The table has about 250,000 clones, about 83% seen once. What was sequenced was peripheral blood. The chain is built from TRBV5-1 and TRBJ2-5; no definite D call. This receptor was taken from a woman of 80 years or more with COVID-19, enrolled during active disease. This CDR3 is CASSLLPQETQYF. The CDR3 DNA reads TGCGCCAGCAGCCTCCTCCCCCAAGAGACCCAGTACTTC.